Listed below are T cell receptor beta chains from one sample, sequenced in a study of T cell repertoires in cytomegalovirus infection. Each CDR3 protein is one row after TCRdb ran MiXCR on the reads. The top ten clones hold roughly 16% of a sample with 200,000 to 300,000 distinct CDR3 sequences, approximately 9.2% of them seen once. The sequencing input was PBMCs. The receptors were gathered from a human donor in good health (CMV status not recorded). Some clones in this sample may be carry-over from other donors' samples. Each CDR3 is given with its conserved first and last residue. The order of the fields is CDR3 DNA, CDR3 protein, J gene, D gene, V gene, clone size. D genes are given only for firm matches. Not every row has a clone size; where given, it reads once, few, many or a size class.

TGCAGGGGGGATCAAGGGGGCTTTAACTATGGCTACACCTTC CRGDQGGFNYGYTF TRBJ1-2 TRBD1 TRBV20-1 few
TGCAGTGCCAGTATAGCGGGAGCCAAAAACATTCAGTACTTC CSASIAGAKNIQYF TRBJ2-4 TRBD2 TRBV20-1 many
TGTGCCAGCAGTTACCCCCGACAGGGCGGAAATCAGCCCCAGCATTTT CASSYPRQGGNQPQHF TRBJ1-5 TRBD1 TRBV6-2/TRBV6-3 many
TGTGCCAGCAGCTTAGCCCCACAGGGTCTCGCGGAGACCCAGTACTTC CASSLAPQGLAETQYF TRBJ2-5 NA TRBV7-2 many
TGTGCCTGCAGGGCCTACAATGAGCAGTTCTTC CACRAYNEQFF TRBJ2-1 NA TRBV7-2 many
TGTGCCAGCAGCTTGGGCCCTGGACAGGGAAACTACGAGCAGTACTTC CASSLGPGQGNYEQYF TRBJ2-7 TRBD1 TRBV5-5 many
TGTGCCAGCAGCTTAGCGCGGCTAGCGAGCGCAGATACGCAGTATTTT CASSLARLASADTQYF TRBJ2-3 NA TRBV7-2 NA
TGTGCCAGCAGCTCGTCCCGGACAGGGGGAAATCAGCCCCAGCATTTT CASSSSRTGGNQPQHF TRBJ1-5 TRBD1 TRBV7-8 few
TGTGCCAGCAGTCCCGATTTCCACTCTGGAAACACCATATATTTT CASSPDFHSGNTIYF TRBJ1-3 NA TRBV2 many
TGTGCCAGCAGCCCGCCACCCCGCCCCCCCACGAACACTGAAGCTTTCTTT CASSPPPRPPTNTEAFF TRBJ1-1 NA TRBV7-2 few
TGTGCCAGCGGCACCGGACTGACCAACACAGATACGCAGTATTTT CASGTGLTNTDTQYF TRBJ2-3 NA TRBV28 few
TGTGCCAGCAGTTATCAGGGGTTGGGCACAGATACGCAGTATTTT CASSYQGLGTDTQYF TRBJ2-3 NA TRBV6-6 many
TGTGCCAGTAGTACGGGACTAGCGGTTCAAGAGACCCAGTACTTC CASSTGLAVQETQYF TRBJ2-5 TRBD2 TRBV19 few
TGTGCCAGCAGCCTTCCCTTGGACTCGACCACTGAAGCTTTCTTT CASSLPLDSTTEAFF TRBJ1-1 NA TRBV6-1 many
TGTGCCAGCAGTTCGAGGGGGTTAGGGTCGTTAGGGGCCAACGTCCTGACTTTC CASSSRGLGSLGANVLTF TRBJ2-6 NA TRBV12-3/TRBV12-4 many
TGTGCCAGCAAAGCGGGACCCTACGAGCAGTACTTC CASKAGPYEQYF TRBJ2-7 TRBD2 TRBV2 many
TGTGCCAGCAGCCGGGGGACAGGGGGTCCCCAAGAGACCCAGTACTTC CASSRGTGGPQETQYF TRBJ2-5 TRBD1 TRBV11-2 few
TGTGCCAGCAGAGGCGCCCGGGCAGGGTCACCCTACGAGCAGTACTTC CASRGARAGSPYEQYF TRBJ2-7 NA TRBV6-2/TRBV6-3 many
TGCGCCAGCAGCTCAACGGGACTAGCGGGGGGGCTGGGTAGACTACAGGATGAGCAGTTCTTC CASSSTGLAGGLGRLQDEQFF TRBJ2-1 TRBD2 TRBV5-1 NA
TGTGCCAGCAGCTTAGGCAGGCCAAGCTCTGGAAACACCATATATTTT CASSLGRPSSGNTIYF TRBJ1-3 NA TRBV7-8 many
TGTGCCAGCAGCTTAGTCAGGACAGGGGACAATGAGCAGTTCTTC CASSLVRTGDNEQFF TRBJ2-1 TRBD1 TRBV7-2 many
TGTGCCAGCAGCTTCGGGACAGGGGGCTACAATGAGCAGTTCTTC CASSFGTGGYNEQFF TRBJ2-1 TRBD1 TRBV7-2 many
TGCAGTGCTAGAGACGCCGGATCGGTTCTGAACACTGAAGCTTTCTTT CSARDAGSVLNTEAFF TRBJ1-1 NA TRBV20-1 NA
TGTGCCAGCAGCTTTAATCAACGGCCGTCAGATACGCAGTATTTT CASSFNQRPSDTQYF TRBJ2-3 NA TRBV7-2 many
TGTGCCAGCAGCTTCTTTACCGGGACGGAGGTCGCTCGGCAGTACTTC CASSFFTGTEVARQYF TRBJ2-7 NA TRBV7-2 many
TGTGCCAGCAGCTTTGCCGCAAAAAGCGGGGGGGCCGGAAAGAACGAGCAGTACTTC CASSFAAKSGGAGKNEQYF TRBJ2-7 TRBD2 TRBV7-2 many